The 22 T cell receptor beta chains listed next were all sequenced from one sample in a study of T cells in women clearing cervical HPV infection. Profiling relied on immunoSEQ multiplex PCR, and the TCRdb table lists in-frame clones only, not all of them. The sample holds around 40,000 clones. The sequenced sample was blood buffy coat. The receptors here all came from a woman between 18 and 70 years old with a cervical HPV16 infection that either progressed to CIN3+ or cleared (not recorded which).

In regard to this clone: The read gets to within 3 residues of the CDR3 end, and the germline J gene fills in the rest. The chain employs TRBV18 and TRBJ2-3; 13 bases align to TRBD2. In germline, CDR1 is KGHSH, CDR2 LQKENI. The CDR3 is made up of 17 amino acids. J was trimmed by 6 bases and V by 5 bases; bases with no gene match: 11. CDR3 in amino acids: CASSELGLAGRRDTQYF. The DNA read from the CDR3 is TGTGCCAGCTCAGAACTGGGACTAGCGGGACGTAGGGATACG.

Partial CDR3 DNA: TGTGCCAGTAGTCCACAGGGAGATGAAAAA. Amino acids: CASSPQGDEK. The CDR3 in its entirety is CASSPQGDEKLFF. The rearrangement uses TRBV19 and TRBJ1-4; the D gene is possibly TRBD1 (6 bases). The read ends 3 residues shy of where the CDR3 ends; the end is completed using the germline J gene. The V end lost 5 bases, the J end lost 6 bases, and 10 bases lay between the germline ends. The CDR3 is 13 amino acids. Germline V lookup: CDR1 LNHDA, CDR2 SQIVND (reference sequence).

In the case of this clone: From the germline J gene comes the end of the CDR3, since the read stops 3 residues before it. The rearrangement links TRBV18 to TRBJ2-4; D gene uncertain. This CDR3 is 14 amino acids long. From germline, CDR1 is KGHSH and CDR2 LQKENI. The CDR3 loop is CASSPGSDNYGQYF. CDR3 DNA, as far as it was read: TGTGCCAGCTCACCAGGGTCAGATAACTATGGT.

Regarding this clone: The CDR3 extends 3 residues past the end of the read, so its final part is completed from the germline J gene. The chain joins TRBV18 to TRBJ1-2, with 8 bases fitting TRBD1. Germline loops: CDR1 KGHSH, CDR2 LQKENI. This CDR3 is 14 amino acids long. The CDR3 region is CASSQTGGGLDYTF. Incomplete CDR3 DNA: TGTGCCAGCTCGCAAACAGGGGGGGGTCTCGAC. The variable domain in full, with the rest retrieved from reference TRBV18 and TRBJ1-2, is NAGVMQNPRHLVRRRGQEARLRCSPMKGHSHVYWYRQLPEEGLKFMVYLQKENIIDESGMPKERFSAEFPKEGPSILRIQQVVRGDSAAYFCASSQTGGGLDYTFGSGTRLTVV.

Remarks on this clone: The read is 3 residues too short to cover the CDR3 end, so that end is filled in from the germline J gene. The J gene is TRBJ1-2, the V gene TRBV7-3; TRBD1 aligns across 7 bases. Looked up from germline, CDR1 is SGHTA and CDR2 is FQGTGA. There are 13 residues in the CDR3. The CDR3 spells CASSEGQYNDYTF. CDR3 DNA (partial): TGTGCCAGCAGCGAGGGACAGTACAATGAC.

Concerning this clone itself: The observed sequence ends 3 residues before the CDR3 terminus, with the missing tail filled in from the germline J gene. This chain connects TRBV20-1 to TRBJ1-5; D not certain. Germline V gene lookup returns CDR1 DFQATT and CDR2 SNEGSKA (reference sequence). Trimming shortened V by 6 bases and J by 5 bases, and 17 bases separated the two germline ends. CDR3 length: 14 residues. CDR3 sequence: CSARSGNAHQPQHF. CDR3 DNA (partial): TGCAGTGCCCGGTCGGGGAATGCCCATCAGCCC.

This clone is called medium-sized based on its frequency. Read data end 3 residues before the CDR3 end; the end is taken from the germline J gene. V gene TRBV4-2 combines with J gene TRBJ2-1, with 12 bases identical to TRBD1. Unmatched junction bases numbered 20, after V lost 4 bases and J lost 7 bases. CDR1 LGHNA and CDR2 YNFKEQ come from the germline V gene. The CDR3 totals 20 residues. CDR3 amino acids: CASSPRMGQGARRGLNEQFF. The DNA read from the CDR3 is TGTGCCAGCAGCCCGCGCATGGGACAGGGGGCGCGGCGGGGATTGAATGAG.

About this clone itself: The DNA ends 3 residues before the CDR3 does, and the rest of the CDR3 is filled in from the germline J gene. The chain is built from TRBV6-2 or TRBV6-3 and TRBJ2-2, with D possibly being TRBD2 (5 bases). The V end was cut by 7 bases, the J end by 7 bases, with 10 bases between. The germline V gene encodes CDR1 MNHEY and CDR2 SVGEGT. The CDR3 is 12 amino acids. CDR3 loop: CASTTTLGELFF. The covered CDR3 bases are TGTGCCAGCACGACTACTCTCGGGGAG.

In the case of this clone: The sequence runs out 3 residues before the end of the CDR3; the remainder is reconstructed from the germline J gene. The chain carries TRBV19 and TRBJ2-2; 8 nucleotides match TRBD1. There are 17 residues in the CDR3. With 10 bases clipped from V and 1 base from J, the junction kept 14 bases outside the gene matches. Per germline, CDR1 LNHDA and CDR2 SQIVND (reference sequence). This chain's CDR3 is CATRGAGGAGNTGELFF. Incomplete CDR3 DNA: TGTGCCACCCGAGGGGCAGGGGGCGCGGGGAACACCGGGGAG.

In regard to this clone: The CDR3 extends 3 residues past the end of the read, so its final part is completed from the germline J gene. The rearrangement joins TRBV28 to TRBJ1-2; D uncertain. CDR1 is MDHEN, CDR2 SYDVKM, per germline. The CDR3 sequence is 13 residues long. Trimming took off 6 bases at V and 5 bases at J, with 13 bases between the two ends. The CDR3 reads CASREGTDYGYTF. The sequenced CDR3 bases are TGTGCCAGCAGAGAGGGTACAGATTATGGC.

A remark on this clone: The read terminates 3 residues before the CDR3 end, so the remaining end is supplied by the germline J gene. The V gene is TRBV10-3, the J gene TRBJ2-3; 13 nucleotides match TRBD2. The CDR3 consists of 13 residues. Per germline, CDR1 ENHRY and CDR2 SYGVKD. The CDR3 bases that were read are TGTGCCGGCAGTGGGACTAGCGGGGAAACG. As protein: CAGSGTSGET. The CDR3 in full is CAGSGTSGETQYF.

Concerning this clone itself: The read terminates 3 residues before the CDR3 end, so the remaining end is supplied by the germline J gene. V gene TRBV4-2 combines with J gene TRBJ2-7, with 9 bases that match TRBD1. Unmatched junction bases numbered 12, after V lost 4 bases and J lost 5 bases. The CDR3 spans 16 residues. Germline CDR1 reads LGHNA; CDR2 reads YNFKEQ. The chain's CDR3 is CASSPNSGTGSHEQYF. The sequenced part of the CDR3 DNA is TGTGCCAGCAGCCCTAATTCCGGGACAGGGTCCCACGAG.

To note about this clone: The sequenced fragment ends 3 residues before the CDR3 boundary, so the rest is inferred from the germline J gene. This rearrangement joins TRBV19 to TRBJ2-4; D is perhaps TRBD1 or TRBD2 (6 bases each). CDR1 is LNHDA, CDR2 SQIVND, per germline (reference sequence). The CDR3 is made up of 15 amino acids. Incomplete CDR3 DNA: TGTGCCAGTAGTGTCCGCGGGACACAACTTTATGGT. It yields the protein CASSVRGTQLYG. The full CDR3 protein reads CASSVRGTQLYGQYF.

Of note for this clone: The read finishes 3 residues shy of the CDR3 end, and the germline J gene is used to complete it. This sequence joins TRBV5-1 and TRBJ2-7; 10 positions agree with TRBD1. V shed 3 bases and J 6 bases; nucleotides not matched to a gene: 9. The CDR3 is 15 amino acids. From germline, CDR1 is SGHRS and CDR2 YFSETQ. CDR3 in amino acids: CASSSEDRGSAEQYF. The covered CDR3 bases are TGCGCCAGCAGCTCGGAGGACAGGGGGTCGGCCGAG.

Concerning this clone: The sequenced fragment ends 3 residues before the CDR3 boundary, so the rest is inferred from the germline J gene. J is TRBJ2-2 and V is TRBV18, with unresolved D. The CDR3 loop spans 12 amino acids. CDR1 KGHSH and CDR2 LQKENI come from the germline V gene. The CDR3 sequence is CASSRSNSPLFF. CDR3 DNA, as far as it was read: TGTGCCAGCTCCCGGTCTAATTCACCG. Full variable domain (outside the CDR3, taken from reference TRBV18 and TRBJ2-2): NAGVMQNPRHLVRRRGQEARLRCSPMKGHSHVYWYRQLPEEGLKFMVYLQKENIIDESGMPKERFSAEFPKEGPSILRIQQVVRGDSAAYFCASSRSNSPLFFGEGSRLTVL.

About this clone itself: The CDR3 end falls 3 residues outside the read, so it is completed with the germline J gene. The chain joins TRBV19 to TRBJ2-2; TRBD2 matches 13 bases. The V gene's germline CDR1 is LNHDA and CDR2 SQIVND (reference sequence). V was pared by 3 bases and J by 4 bases, with 5 bases of the junction left unmatched. There are 17 residues in the CDR3. CDR3 bases read: TGTGCCAGTAGTATCGGACTAGCGGGGGCGGGCACCGGGGAG. Protein sequence: CASSIGLAGAGTGE. The complete CDR3 protein is CASSIGLAGAGTGELFF.

Comment on this clone: The sequenced fragment ends 3 residues before the CDR3 boundary, so the rest is inferred from the germline J gene. The chain recombines TRBV7-6 with TRBJ2-5, with 10 nucleotides matching TRBD1. Germline V gene sequence: CDR1 SGHVS, CDR2 FNYEAQ. This CDR3 spans 16 amino acids. The trim removed 4 bases at V and 5 bases at J, leaving 10 bases unmatched. CDR3 residues: CASSSDPGQGRETQYF. Incomplete CDR3 DNA: TGTGCCAGCAGCTCAGATCCGGGACAGGGGAGGGAGACC.

Regarding this clone: The CDR3 end is not reached by the read, which stops 3 residues before it; the germline J gene fills it in. The chain joins TRBV7-3 to TRBJ1-1; D gene uncertain. The CDR3 is made up of 13 amino acids. Germline V CDR1 and CDR2: SGHTA, FQGTGA. V lost 4 bases and J 0 bases, leaving 6 bases between the germline ends. The CDR3 loop reads CASSSKMNTEAFF. The part of the CDR3 DNA that was read is TGTGCCAGCAGCTCCAAAATGAACACTGAA. Filled out from reference TRBV7-3 and TRBJ1-1, the complete variable domain reads GAGVSQTPSNKVTEKGKYVELRCDPISGHTALYWYRQSLGQGPEFLIYFQGTGAADDSGLPNDRFFAVRPEGSVSTLKIQRTERGDSAVYLCASSSKMNTEAFFGQGTRLTVV.

Concerning this clone: The read ends 3 residues early relative to the CDR3; the germline J gene fills the gap. This chain links TRBV18 with TRBJ2-6, with 7 bases matching TRBD1. The CDR3 extends over 18 amino acids. From germline, CDR1 is KGHSH and CDR2 LQKENI. Unmatched junction bases numbered 11, after V lost 5 bases and J lost 1 base. The DNA read from the CDR3 is TGTGCCAGCTCAGCCTCCCGGGACAGACATTCTGGGGCCAACGTC. This sequence encodes CASSASRDRHSGANV. The entire CDR3 is CASSASRDRHSGANVLTF.

As to this clone: The read stops 3 residues short of the end of the CDR3; the missing end is completed from the germline J gene. This rearrangement joins TRBV7-3 to TRBJ2-4; possible D gene TRBD2, 6 bases. V lost 4 bases and J 6 bases, leaving 19 bases between the germline ends. Per the germline V gene, CDR1 is SGHTA and CDR2 is FQGTGA. The CDR3 contains 16 residues. The covered CDR3 bases are TGTGCCAGCAGCTCCCACCCCGGGGGTTCGGGAAACATT. Its protein is CASSSHPGGSGNI. The full CDR3 protein is CASSSHPGGSGNIQYF.

On this clone itself: Sequencing ends 3 residues short of the CDR3 end; the germline J gene provides the rest. The chain employs TRBV20-1 and TRBJ2-5, with D possibly being TRBD1 (5 bases). CDR3 length: 12 residues. The germline gives CDR1 DFQATT, CDR2 SNEGSKA (reference sequence). V was clipped by 4 bases and J by 5 bases, with 11 bases between them. The CDR3 sequence is CSANVGVETQYF. Partial CDR3 DNA: TGCAGTGCTAACGTAGGGGTCGAGACC.

As concerns this clone: The read gets to within 3 residues of the CDR3 end, and the germline J gene fills in the rest. This chain joins TRBV19 and TRBJ1-1; 8 bases map to TRBD1. The CDR3 covers 13 residues. The germline V gene encodes CDR1 LNHDA and CDR2 SQIVND (reference sequence). V lost 5 bases to trimming and J lost 7 bases; unmatched junction nucleotides: 6. The CDR3 bases that were read are TGTGCCAGTAGTTATAGAGACAGGGGTGAA. It codes for CASSYRDRGE. In full, the CDR3 reads CASSYRDRGEAFF.